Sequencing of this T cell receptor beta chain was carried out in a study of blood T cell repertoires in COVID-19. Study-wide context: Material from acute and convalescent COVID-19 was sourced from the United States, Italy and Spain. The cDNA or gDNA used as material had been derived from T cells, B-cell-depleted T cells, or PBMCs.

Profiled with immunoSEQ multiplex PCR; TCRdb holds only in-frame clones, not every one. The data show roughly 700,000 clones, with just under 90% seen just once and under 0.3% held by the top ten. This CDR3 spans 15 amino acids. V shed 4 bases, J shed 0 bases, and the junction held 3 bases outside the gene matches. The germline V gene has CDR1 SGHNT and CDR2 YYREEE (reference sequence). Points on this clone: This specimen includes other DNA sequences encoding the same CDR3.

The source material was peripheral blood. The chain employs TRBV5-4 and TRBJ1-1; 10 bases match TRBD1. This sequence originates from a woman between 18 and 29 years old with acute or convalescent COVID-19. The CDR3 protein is CASSLGTGVNTEAFF. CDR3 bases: TGTGCCAGCAGCCTGGGGACAGGGGTGAACACTGAAGCTTTCTTT. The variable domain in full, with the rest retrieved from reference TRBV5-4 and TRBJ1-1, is ETGVTQSPTHLIKTRGQQVTLRCSSQSGHNTVSWYQQALGQGPQFIFQYYREEENGRGNFPPRFSGLQFPNYSSELNVNALELDDSALYLCASSLGTGVNTEAFFGQGTRLTVV.